This paragraph reports one TCR beta chain. Its ends do not fully match the called genes, so a read error is possible. These data originate in a study of blood T cells in healthy people across ages. Through a sample-barcoded 5' primer and a J-beta primer mix, a second PCR was run for roughly 7 to 11 cycles. TCRdb re-analysed the 5' RACE reads in MiXCR, keeping a single row per CDR3 protein. The repertoire consists of approximately 800,000 distinct CDR3 sequences, with roughly 40% occurring once and the leading ten covering 10% to 15%. CDR1 and CDR2 from the germline V gene are SQVTM and ANQGSEA. There are 15 residues in the CDR3.

The sample consisted of blood. The clonotype originates from a man between 18 and 35 years old in good health. The chain joins TRBV29-1 to TRBJ2-2, with a tentative D call TRBD1 (5 bases). CDR3 in amino acids: CNVDGSGSNTGELFF. Written as DNA, the CDR3 is TGCAACGTTGATGGGTCAGGGTCGAACACCGGGGAGCTGTTTTTT.